This entry lists 16 T cell receptor beta chains sequenced from one sample in a study of blood T cell repertoires in COVID-19. Profiled with immunoSEQ multiplex PCR; TCRdb holds only in-frame clones, not every one. This sample has approximately 250,000 clones; 86% occur once, and the top ten carry over 1.5%. What was sequenced was peripheral blood. These receptor sequences come from a man aged 25 to 45 with active or convalescent COVID-19.

V gene TRBV5-1 combines with J gene TRBJ2-1; 9 bases fit TRBD1. CDR1 SGHRS and CDR2 YFSETQ come from the germline V gene. The CDR3 sequence is 15 residues long. With V trimmed by 3 bases and J by 4 bases, 5 bases remained unmatched. This CDR3 is CASSWPGQGYNEQFF. The CDR3, as DNA: TGCGCCAGCAGCTGGCCGGGACAGGGATACAATGAGCAGTTCTTC.

The CDR3 DNA reads as TGTGCCAGCAGCTTGGTACTGGGCCTATTCGGCACAGATACGCAGTATTTT. Protein product: CASSLVLGLFGTDTQYF. V usage is TRBV7-2 and J usage is TRBJ2-3, with unresolved D. Trimming cost V 3 bases and J 1 base, with 17 bases left between them. The CDR3 covers 17 residues. Germline V CDR1 and CDR2: SGHTA, FQGNSA.

The chain combines TRBV6-6 with TRBJ2-7; 11 nucleotides line up with TRBD1. Trimming cost V 6 bases and J 3 bases; bases outside gene matches: 4. The CDR3 is 14 amino acids. Germline assignment: CDR1 MNHNY and CDR2 SVGAGI (reference sequence). CDR3 bases: TGTGCCAGCAGACAGGGACAGGGGGTCTACGAGCAGTACTTC. It encodes CASRQGQGVYEQYF.

The chain carries TRBV27 and TRBJ1-2, with TRBD1 as a possible D gene (5 bases). V was pared by 4 bases and J by 3 bases, with 21 bases between. From germline, CDR1 is MNHEY and CDR2 SMNVEV (reference sequence). This CDR3 is 17 amino acids long. In nucleotides, the CDR3 is TGTGCCAGCAGTTCTTTGAACAGGACCGGAGGGTACTATGGCTACACCTTC. It yields the protein CASSSLNRTGGYYGYTF.

This clone was observed a single time. The CDR3 protein is CASSSRQGSLDTQYF. The CDR3 DNA reads as TGTGCCAGCAGCTCTCGACAGGGGAGTTTAGATACGCAGTATTTT. The chain carries TRBV11-3 and TRBJ2-3, with 8 bases matching TRBD1. Losses at the gene ends were 4 bases for V and 5 bases for J; bases not matched to a gene: 8. This CDR3 has 15 residues. From germline, CDR1 is SGHNT and CDR2 YENEEA. The whole variable domain, remainder taken from reference TRBV11-3 and TRBJ2-3, is EAGVVQSPRYKIIEKKQPVAFWCNPISGHNTLYWYLQNLGQGPELLIRYENEEAVDDSQLPKDRFSAERLKGVDSTLKIQPAELGDSAVYLCASSSRQGSLDTQYFGPGTRLTVL.

CDR3 amino acids: CASRQGWDGYTF. In nucleotides, the CDR3 is TGTGCCAGTAGGCAGGGGTGGGATGGCTACACCTTC. V usage is TRBV19 and J usage is TRBJ1-2, with D perhaps matching TRBD1 (6 bases). V was cut by 6 bases and J by 6 bases, with 11 bases left in between. Looked up from germline, CDR1 is LNHDA and CDR2 is SQIVND (reference sequence). The CDR3 consists of 12 residues.

The genes are TRBV10-2 and TRBJ2-3; TRBD2 matches at 7 bases. J lost 1 base, V lost 0 bases, and 4 bases had no gene match. The CDR3 totals 16 residues. In germline, CDR1 is WSHSY, CDR2 SAAADI. CDR3 nucleotide sequence: TGCGCCAGCAGTGAGTCGGGTCGGGGGGGCACAGATACGCAGTATTTT. Its protein product is CASSESGRGGTDTQYF.

This chain links TRBV7-6 with TRBJ1-2; 10 nucleotides align to TRBD1. The germline gives CDR1 SGHVS, CDR2 FNYEAQ. CDR3 length equals 15 residues. Losses at the gene ends were 7 bases for V and 6 bases for J; bases not matched to a gene: 11. Here the CDR3 DNA reads TGTGCCAGCATCAAAACCGGACAGGGGGTTCATGGCTACACCTTC. As protein: CASIKTGQGVHGYTF.

This clone was found once. The chain combines TRBV2 with TRBJ1-1; 12 nucleotides line up with TRBD1. CDR3 length: 15 amino acids. V was clipped by 11 bases and J by 2 bases; unmatched bases: 9. Germline values: CDR1 SNHLY, CDR2 FYNNEI. CDR3 protein: CAASGQGAGNTEAFF. The CDR3 DNA reads TGTGCCGCCTCGGGACAGGGGGCGGGTAACACTGAAGCTTTCTTT.

The CDR3 is CASKDRRETQYF. DNA of the CDR3: TGTGCCAGCAAGGACAGGCGGGAGACCCAGTACTTC. This chain links TRBV2 with TRBJ2-5, with TRBD1 matching over 7 bases. There are 12 residues in the CDR3. V was clipped by 7 bases and J by 5 bases; unmatched bases: 4. Germline V gene lookup returns CDR1 SNHLY and CDR2 FYNNEI.

The chain couples TRBV14 to TRBJ1-5; a possible D gene is TRBD1 (5 bases). The germline V gene has CDR1 SGHDN and CDR2 FVKESK. The CDR3 has 13 amino acids. Trimming removed 1 base from V and 9 bases from J, with 10 bases in between. The CDR3 here is CASSQAGLPPQHF. CDR3 DNA: TGTGCCAGCAGCCAAGCAGGGTTACCGCCCCAGCATTTT. The variable domain in full, with the rest retrieved from reference TRBV14 and TRBJ1-5, is EAGVTQFPSHSVIEKGQTVTLRCDPISGHDNLYWYRRVMGKEIKFLLHFVKESKQDESGMPNNRFLAERTGGTYSTLKVQPAELEDSGVYFCASSQAGLPPQHFGDGTRLSIL.

This clone was seen once. The chain recombines TRBV5-1 with TRBJ2-7; tentative D call: TRBD2 (5 bases). CDR3 length: 15 amino acids. Trimming removed 4 bases from V and 5 bases from J, with 19 bases in between. Looked up from germline, CDR1 is SGHRS and CDR2 is YFSETQ. The CDR3 region has the DNA TGCGCCAGCAGCCCTTCGGACGGGGTTTGGGACGAGCAGTACTTC. This sequence encodes CASSPSDGVWDEQYF.

For this clone: Compared with germline, one end of the junction differs, possibly owing to a read error. The chain has TRBV29-1 and TRBJ2-7; D not resolved. CDR1 is SQVTM and CDR2 is ANQGSEA in the germline V gene. The CDR3 covers 12 residues. This chain's CDR3 is CSVEAPGYEQYF. Written as DNA, the CDR3 is TGCAGCGTGGAAGCGCCCGGCTACGAGCAGTACTTC.

This rearrangement joins TRBV18 to TRBJ1-5; TRBD1 aligns across 7 bases. J gave up 1 base and V 3 bases, and 0 bases lay outside the gene matches. Germline V gene data show CDR1 as KGHSH and CDR2 as LQKENI. The CDR3 totals 14 residues. The CDR3 protein is CASSPGQSNQPQHF. The CDR3 DNA sequence: TGTGCCAGCTCACCGGGACAGAGCAATCAGCCCCAGCATTTT. Full variable domain (missing parts from reference TRBV18 and TRBJ1-5): NAGVMQNPRHLVRRRGQEARLRCSPMKGHSHVYWYRQLPEEGLKFMVYLQKENIIDESGMPKERFSAEFPKEGPSILRIQQVVRGDSAAYFCASSPGQSNQPQHFGDGTRLSIL.

The rearrangement joins TRBV6-2 or TRBV6-3 to TRBJ1-1; possible D gene TRBD1, 5 bases. The germline gives CDR1 MNHEY, CDR2 SVGEGT. This CDR3 is built from 12 residues. V lost 2 bases, J lost 11 bases, and 12 bases lay in between. The CDR3 sequence is CASSYLRAPAFF. The CDR3 nucleotides read TGTGCCAGCAGTTACCTCAGGGCGCCCGCTTTCTTT.

The CDR3 DNA reads TGTGCCAGTAACTTCGCAGGGACAGCCGGAAACACCATATATTTT. This encodes CASNFAGTAGNTIYF. This chain connects TRBV19 to TRBJ1-3; 7 nucleotides align to TRBD1. Trimming cost V 7 bases and J 4 bases; bases outside gene matches: 10. The CDR3 extends over 15 amino acids. Germline V gives CDR1 LNHDA, CDR2 SQIVND (reference sequence).